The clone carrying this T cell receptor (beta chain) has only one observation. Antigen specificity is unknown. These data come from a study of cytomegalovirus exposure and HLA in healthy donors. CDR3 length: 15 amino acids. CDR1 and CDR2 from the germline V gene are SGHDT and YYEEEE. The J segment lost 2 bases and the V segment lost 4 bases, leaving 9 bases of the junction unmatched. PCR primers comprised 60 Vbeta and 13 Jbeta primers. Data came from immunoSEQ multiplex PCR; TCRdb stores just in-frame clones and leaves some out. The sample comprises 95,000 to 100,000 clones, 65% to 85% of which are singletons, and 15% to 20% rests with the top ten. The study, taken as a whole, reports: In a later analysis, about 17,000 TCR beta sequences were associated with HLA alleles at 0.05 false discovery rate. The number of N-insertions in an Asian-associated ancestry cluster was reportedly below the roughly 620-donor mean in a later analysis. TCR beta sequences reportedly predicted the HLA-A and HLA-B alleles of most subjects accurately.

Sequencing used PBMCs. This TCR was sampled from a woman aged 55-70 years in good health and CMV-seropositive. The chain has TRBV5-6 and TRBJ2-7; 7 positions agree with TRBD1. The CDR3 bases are TGTGCCAGCAGCCGACAGGGTCCCTTAACCTACGAGCAGTACTTC. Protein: CASSRQGPLTYEQYF.